This record concerns one T cell receptor beta chain sequence. The antigen it recognizes is unknown. No clone much larger than this one lies a single base away; base qualities are absent. The cohort comprised hundreds of healthy bone marrow donors. At the time of sampling, every cohort member was nominally healthy, though immune exposures that went unrecorded were likely present. The donor was CMV seropositive and was included in the group of 250 to 300 seropositive cohort members. Every donor gave a peripheral blood sample, and the peripheral blood mononuclear cells from that sample were used for TCR beta sequencing. Genomic DNA was extracted from the blood cell samples with the Qiagen DNeasy Blood Extraction Kit. This entry belongs to a study of cytomegalovirus exposure and HLA in healthy donors (TCRdb year 2017). In the study overall: An earlier analysis of roughly 610 of the donors reported 250 to 300 Gb of sequence data and about 120 million unique TCR beta sequences obtained from 180 million or so T cells. An early release covering just under 650 HLA-typed donors comprised roughly 300 gigabases of sequencing data and about 90 million unique TCR sequences. The genetic ancestry cluster associated with self-reported Caucasian donors included 81% of the 300 to 450 genotyped donors. The study aimed to test whether cataloging public T cell receptors could reveal signatures of past pathogen exposure. The study used immunosequencing to profile the T cell repertoires of 666 subjects and linked those repertoires to cytomegalovirus serostatus. In addition to the first cohort of several hundred subjects, a separate validation cohort of 120 different subjects was used. The study combined high-throughput TCR immunosequencing, statistical association of individual TCRs with disease status, and machine learning to predict cytomegalovirus infection status. In a later analysis, previously published TCR beta repertoires from several hundred donors were re-analyzed and high-resolution HLA genotyping was added so that TCR occurrence patterns could be studied. The later analysis used no new phenotypic data to find candidate immune exposures, relying instead on TCR beta sequences and their occurrence across donors. To decide whether each TCR beta V gene segment behaved as functional or pseudogenic, an earlier analysis of approximately 590 of the donors relied on high-throughput TCR beta sequencing. Donor age, sex, ethnicity and CMV serostatus were collected together with the repertoire data. Genome-wide SNP genotypes for about 55% of the roughly 670 donors were used in a later genetic analysis, which treated that subset as a discovery cohort. Every repertoire in the discovery cohort had been generated on one and the same sequencing platform. HLA typing covered class I and class II loci at four-digit resolution. Typing coverage varied by locus: roughly 620-630 donors for A, B, C, DRB1 and DQB1; approximately 520 for DQA1; about 590 for DPA1; fewer than 480 for DPB1. Roughly five DR-DQ haplotypes were treated as single units for association and clustering because of strong linkage in the cohort. Among 300 to 500 genotyped donors of the cohort, an average of approximately 200,000 unique TCR beta nucleotide sequences was sequenced per donor, of which about 18% were non-productive.

Libraries were constructed by the immunoSEQ multiplex PCR assay. For the multiplex PCR, a mixture combining 60 forward primers for TCR Vbeta segments and 13 reverse primers for TCR Jbeta segments was used. A multiplex PCR assay on genomic DNA amplified the CDR3 region of rearranged TCR beta genes. Amplified TCR beta libraries were sequenced as 87-base-pair reads on the Illumina HiSeq System. The published analysis was carried out like this. A later analysis counted about 80 million unique TCR beta chains across the 670 or so repertoires, and 10 million to 12 million of these chains were shared by at least two donors. Raw reads were error-corrected and collapsed into unique sequences by a nearest-neighbor algorithm in which closely related sequences were merged to remove PCR and sequencing errors. V, D and J gene segments were assigned by aligning CDR3 sequences to IMGT reference sequences. For a sequence to be retained, a match of at least six nucleotides to both a V gene segment and a J gene segment was required. A rearrangement counted as productive if the CDR3 had no stop codons and remained in frame with V and J, and every other rearrangement counted as non-productive. CDR3 was defined according to IMGT convention as the region running from the second conserved V-encoded cysteine to the conserved J-encoded phenylalanine. Sequences without an unambiguous match to a single V gene segment were excluded from the earlier analysis of almost 600 of the donors. In an earlier analysis of 450 to 750 of the donors, a V segment was called functional when productive rearrangements were above 56.7%, and segregating when the standard deviation between donors exceeded 5%. A statistical classification framework was built to diagnose cytomegalovirus status from the catalog of TCR beta chain sequences. A later analysis assigned V and J genes by comparing TCR nucleotide sequences with IMGT/GENE-DB human TR gene sequences. The TCRdist pipeline was used in a later analysis to assign CDR3 sequences and most-parsimonious VDJ recombination scenarios. In a later analysis, each TCR beta chain was defined by its CDR3 amino acid sequence together with its V-gene family, and reads lacking a unique V-gene family were excluded. As a way to deal with suspected cross-contamination and a sequencing artifact, a later analysis dropped 450 to 700 nucleotide sequences that were highly shared and had low generation probability. A later analysis calculated a clonal expansion index for each public chain from normalized within-repertoire ranks of inferred template counts. A later analysis computed generation probabilities with a VDJ recombination model fitted to out-of-frame rearrangements, and checked the results against IGoR. Hypergeometric tests were used in a later analysis to score TCR-TCR, TCR-HLA and TCR-CMV co-occurrence, with a repertoire-size bias correction applied to the TCR pairs. A later analysis estimated false discovery rates by permuting HLA or CMV assignments 20 times. In a later analysis, co-occurring TCRs were grouped with DBSCAN, and TCRdist sequence similarity was added when clustering was performed within HLA-allele-positive subsets. For co-occurrence clustering, repertoires with fewer than 30,000 or more than 120,000 public chains were excluded, along with roughly 5 repertoires with anomalous nucleotide sharing. Held by TCRdb, this immuneACCESS table contains in-frame sequences only and omits some clones. Under half of the omission traces to an unresolved V gene where checked; the cause of the rest is unknown. V, J and clone size are taken as reported in that table, and D and trimming were inferred from the DNA itself. The sample records 100,000 to 150,000 clones, about 80% of which are singletons. 3.6% of the sample comes from the top ten.

The CDR3 numbers 14 residues from cysteine through phenylalanine. The DNA shown is the 42-base CDR3, in frame from base 1. Points the paper makes about the study in general: The only immune exposure information available for the cohort was CMV serostatus. The sequencing pipeline was judged likely to have produced a cluster of highly shared sequence variants as a technical artifact. In a later genetic analysis, fewer N-insertions in productive TCRs were reported among donors in an Asian-associated ancestry cluster than the roughly 700-donor mean. A later analysis found that HLA-associated TCR beta chains were more clonally expanded and had lower generation probabilities than equally common non-associated chains. In an earlier analysis of about 600 of the donors, most TCR beta V segments appeared in productive rearrangements about 87% or about 30% of the time, broadly matching IMGT annotations. In a later genetic analysis, a missense DCLRE1C variant was associated with V-gene and J-gene trimming of TCR beta chains, and the association was replicated in an independent cohort. Most CMV-associated TCR beta chains appeared to be HLA-restricted in a later analysis, and the HLA associations seemed to be driven largely by CMV exposure. A further reported finding was that TCR beta sequences accurately predicted the HLA-A and HLA-B alleles for most subjects in the first cohort. The study gave a list of about 160 TCR beta chains associated with cytomegalovirus. According to a later analysis, TCR association rates differed among HLA loci, with DRB1 alleles showing the most associated TCRs and HLA-C alleles showing the fewest. Some IMGT-functional V segments, including TRBV6-2 and TRBV6-3, could not be distinguished by the 87-base-pair reads and were therefore excluded. Correlated functional status among segregating V segments might reflect linkage disequilibrium, but an unknown experimental factor could not be ruled out. The earlier analysis of some 560 of the donors excluded 15 to 20 rarely observed V segments, including chromosome 9 orphons, because counts were too low. A later analysis reported that several top co-occurrence clusters appeared linked to parvovirus B19, influenza, CMV and Epstein-Barr virus. Assigning TCR associations to individual alleles was difficult when HLA alleles, especially DR and DQ, strongly co-occurred. Because HLA typing was unavailable for some donors at each locus, only the typed subset was used in association tests. The presence/absence analyses assumed that sequencing depth was roughly uniform across donors, and that assumption may not be true. This cohort had only TCR beta chains sequenced, and the lack of alpha or paired-chain data limited which features could be detected. In vitro tests confirmed that a few of the cytomegalovirus-associated TCR beta chains recognize cytomegalovirus antigens. In both the original and validation cohorts, the classifier was reported to diagnose cytomegalovirus status with high specificity and sensitivity. Most TCR sequences were seen in very few donors, while some public TCRs were found in many individuals. The authors suggested that the approach could potentially be generalized to other disease states and immunological phenotypes. In a later analysis, some 17,000 TCR beta sequences were associated with specific HLA alleles at a false discovery rate of 0.05.

The receptor chain draws on TRBV21-1 and TRBJ2-3; the table's D call of TRBD2 was not tested on the DNA. TRBV21-1 is designated a pseudogene. The TCR sequence derives from a woman in her thirties or forties in good health and CMV-seropositive. Sequenced material: PBMCs. The nucleotide sequence is given as TGTGCCAGTTGGGGACTAGCGGGAGGGGATACGCAGTATTTT. It is translated as CASWGLAGGDTQYF.